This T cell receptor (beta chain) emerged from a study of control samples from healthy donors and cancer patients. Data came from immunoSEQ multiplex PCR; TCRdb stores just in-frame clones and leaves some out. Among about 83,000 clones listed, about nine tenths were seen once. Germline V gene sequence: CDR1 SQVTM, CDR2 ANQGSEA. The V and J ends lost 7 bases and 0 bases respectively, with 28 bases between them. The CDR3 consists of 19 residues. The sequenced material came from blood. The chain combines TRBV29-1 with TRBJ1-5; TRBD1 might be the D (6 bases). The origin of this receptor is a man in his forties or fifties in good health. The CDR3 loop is CSATPGQPAQKYSNQPQHF. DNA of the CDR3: TGCAGCGCCACCCCCGGACAGCCCGCTCAAAAATATAGCAATCAGCCCCAGCATTTT.